One and the same sample provided the 23 T cell receptor beta chains below, sequenced in a study of blood T cell repertoires in COVID-19. Measured with immunoSEQ multiplex PCR; TCRdb has only the in-frame clones, and not every one. The sample holds 110,000 or so clones; 75% to 90% are singletons and the top ten take approximately 5%. The sequencing sample was made of peripheral blood. The receptors come from an older woman with COVID-19, enrolled during active disease.

The rearrangement links TRBV4-1 to TRBJ1-2; 7 bases fit TRBD1. The J segment lost 0 bases and the V segment lost 1 base, leaving 5 bases of the junction unmatched. The CDR3 totals 16 residues. Germline V gene lookup returns CDR1 MGHRA and CDR2 YSYEKL. CDR3 residues: CASSQVGQATNYGYTF. The DNA for the CDR3 is TGCGCCAGCAGCCAAGTTGGACAGGCGACTAACTATGGCTACACCTTC.

V usage is TRBV9 and J usage is TRBJ1-5, with TRBD1 identical over 10 bases. The CDR3 contains 17 residues. Trimming at V came to 7 bases and at J to 2 bases, leaving 12 bases not matched to a gene. CDR1 SGDLS and CDR2 YYNGEE come from the germline V gene. The CDR3 DNA is TGTGCCAGCTCACCCGGACAGGGGGGACGAGGCAATCAGCCCCAGCATTTT. Translation gives CASSPGQGGRGNQPQHF.

This clone has a single count. The chain links TRBV6-5 to TRBJ1-3; tentatively, D is TRBD1 (5 bases). CDR1 is MNHEY and CDR2 is SVGAGI in the germline V gene. Trimming shortened V by 0 bases and J by 3 bases, and 12 bases separated the two germline ends. The CDR3 is 16 residues long. CDR3 bases: TGTGCCAGCAGTTACTCAGCGGGGGAGGTTGGAAACACCATATATTTT. This encodes CASSYSAGEVGNTIYF.

The rearrangement joins TRBV14 to TRBJ2-3; D call uncertain. The V end was cut by 8 bases, the J end by 2 bases, with 14 bases between. The CDR3 runs to 14 residues. Germline CDR1 reads SGHDN; CDR2 reads FVKESK. The CDR3 nucleotides read TGTGCCAGCCGAGCTTCTGTGTCCACAGATACGCAGTATTTT. Its translation: CASRASVSTDTQYF.

The genes are TRBV6-5 and TRBJ1-1, with D unresolved. The germline CDR1 and CDR2 sequences are MNHEY and SVGAGI. This CDR3 has 14 residues. V lost 5 bases to trimming and J lost 8 bases, with 18 bases between them. CDR3 coding DNA: TGTGCCAGCAGTCTCTCCTTCGGAGGAACCGAAGCTTTCTTT. It specifies CASSLSFGGTEAFF.

This clone turned up a few times. This chain uses TRBV5-1 with TRBJ1-6, with 9 bases fitting TRBD1. The CDR3 spans 15 residues. The trim removed 4 bases at V and 5 bases at J, leaving 4 bases unmatched. Germline V gene sequence: CDR1 SGHRS, CDR2 YFSETQ. The DNA of the CDR3 is TGCGCCAGCAGCCGGACAGGGGTGGATAATTCACCCCTCCACTTT. This codes for CASSRTGVDNSPLHF.

The chain carries TRBV7-2 and TRBJ1-2, with TRBD1 matching over 7 bases. The CDR3 consists of 14 residues. J gave up 2 bases and V 3 bases, and 3 bases lay outside the gene matches. CDR1 is SGHTA, CDR2 FQGNSA, per germline. CDR3 in DNA: TGTGCCAGCAGCTTTGACAGGGAAAACTATGGCTACACCTTC. It codes for CASSFDRENYGYTF.

The V gene is TRBV1, the J gene TRBJ2-1; the D call of TRBD2 is as the table states it, not checked on the DNA. TRBV1 is flagged as a pseudogene. The CDR3 is made up of 15 amino acids. The CDR3 coding sequence is TGCACCAGCAGCCAACACCGGGAGCCAAACAATGAGCAGTTCTTC. Translating it yields CTSSQHREPNNEQFF.

This clone rates as large. The chain is built from TRBV9 and TRBJ2-4; the D gene is possibly TRBD2 (6 bases). Trimming pared 6 bases from V and 1 base from J, leaving 14 bases between. The CDR3 covers 15 residues. Germline values: CDR1 SGDLS, CDR2 YYNGEE. CDR3 in amino acids: CASTPGGAAKNIQYF. In nucleotides, the CDR3 is TGTGCCAGCACCCCTGGCGGGGCGGCCAAAAACATTCAGTACTTC. Variable domain in full (rest from reference TRBV9 and TRBJ2-4): DSGVTQTPKHLITATGQRVTLRCSPRSGDLSVYWYQQSLDQGLQFLIQYYNGEERAKGNILERFSAQQFPDLHSELNLSSLELGDSALYFCASTPGGAAKNIQYFGAGTRLSVL.

The chain recombines TRBV18 with TRBJ1-1; 7 nucleotides line up with TRBD1. Germline V lookup: CDR1 KGHSH, CDR2 LQKENI. This CDR3 has 14 residues. J was trimmed by 7 bases and V by 3 bases; bases with no gene match: 8. CDR3 sequence reads: CASSPRGDDGEAFF. DNA for the CDR3: TGTGCCAGCTCACCCAGGGGGGATGATGGTGAAGCTTTCTTT.

This chain uses TRBV29-1 with TRBJ2-7; 7 bases are shared with TRBD1. Per germline, CDR1 SQVTM and CDR2 ANQGSEA. V shed 4 bases and J 0 bases; nucleotides not matched to a gene: 3. The CDR3 contains 13 residues. CDR3 protein: CSVAAGGSYEQYF. CDR3 nucleotide sequence: TGCAGCGTTGCCGCAGGGGGCTCCTACGAGCAGTACTTC.

This chain uses TRBV21-1 with TRBJ2-5; the listed D gene, TRBD2, was not tested against the DNA. TRBV21-1 is recorded as a pseudogene. This CDR3 contains 17 residues. This CDR3 is CASSRRTSGGFEETQYF. DNA for the CDR3: TGTGCCAGCAGCAGGAGGACTAGCGGGGGGTTTGAAGAGACCCAGTACTTC.

The chain joins TRBV29-1 to TRBJ2-3; D is uncertain. V lost 1 base to trimming and J lost 1 base, with 9 bases between them. CDR1 SQVTM and CDR2 ANQGSEA come from the germline V gene. The CDR3 contains 14 residues. CDR3 in DNA: TGCAGCGTTGAAGTGGGCACAGGCACAGATACGCAGTATTTT. Residues: CSVEVGTGTDTQYF.

This clone was found a few times. This rearrangement joins TRBV2 to TRBJ2-1, with a tentative D call TRBD2 (6 bases). The CDR3 length is 11 residues. Germline V gives CDR1 SNHLY, CDR2 FYNNEI. Trimming left V 4 bases short and J 10 bases short, with 8 bases between. CDR3 protein: CASSGAGEQFF. DNA of the CDR3: TGTGCCAGCAGTGGGGCGGGGGAGCAGTTCTTC.

V and J are TRBV2 and TRBJ2-5, with TRBD2 as a possible D gene (6 bases). This CDR3 contains 16 residues. Between the trimmed V and J ends, which lost 0 bases and 5 bases, there was a span of 16 bases. Germline V CDR1 and CDR2: SNHLY, FYNNEI. CDR3 DNA: TGTGCCAGCAGTGAAGCAGGTGCGGGGCGAGGGGAGACCCAGTACTTC. Translation: CASSEAGAGRGETQYF.

The chain links TRBV5-1 to TRBJ2-3; 8 bases are shared with TRBD2. The trim removed 1 base at V and 4 bases at J, leaving 2 bases unmatched. This CDR3 spans 14 amino acids. Germline V lookup: CDR1 SGHRS, CDR2 YFSETQ. CDR3 region: CASSLRAGADTQYF. The CDR3 DNA follows: TGCGCCAGCAGCTTGAGAGCGGGAGCAGATACGCAGTATTTT.

The chain combines TRBV23-1 with TRBJ1-4, with 10 bases lining up with TRBD1. TRBV23-1 is assigned to the ORF class and has an uncertain function. This CDR3 spans 16 amino acids. V lost 0 bases to trimming and J lost 7 bases; unmatched junction nucleotides: 5. CDR3 region: CASSQSHGQGGEKLFF. The CDR3 DNA sequence: TGCGCCAGCAGTCAATCCCATGGACAGGGGGGTGAAAAACTGTTTTTT.

The CDR3 here is CASSFRERNTEAFF. The CDR3 region has the DNA TGTGCCAGCAGCTTTCGGGAAAGGAACACTGAAGCTTTCTTT. The J gene is TRBJ1-1, the V gene TRBV7-9, with D unclear. CDR1 SEHNR and CDR2 FQNEAQ come from the germline V gene (reference sequence). The CDR3 loop spans 14 amino acids. V was pared by 3 bases and J by 1 base, with 9 bases between. Full variable domain (missing parts from reference TRBV7-9 and TRBJ1-1): DTGVSQNPRHKITKRGQNVTFRCDPISEHNRLYWYRQTLGQGPEFLTYFQNEAQLEKSRLLSDRFSAERPKGSFSTLEIQRTEQGDSAMYLCASSFRERNTEAFFGQGTRLTVV.

This chain joins TRBV7-6 and TRBJ2-3, with TRBD1 matching over 10 bases. Germline assignment: CDR1 SGHVS and CDR2 FNYEAQ. The ends lost 8 bases at V and 0 bases at J; junction bases unmatched: 17. The CDR3 is 19 amino acids. The CDR3 here is CASSKTGTGVYPSTDTQYF. The CDR3 DNA reads TGTGCCAGCTCCAAAACCGGGACAGGGGTATACCCTAGCACAGATACGCAGTATTTT.

V is TRBV4-1 and J is TRBJ1-2, with D uncertain. The CDR3 is 15 amino acids. Between the trimmed V and J ends, which lost 0 bases and 4 bases, there was a span of 12 bases. Germline V gene sequence: CDR1 MGHRA, CDR2 YSYEKL. This CDR3 reads CASSQDLLLGYGYTF. The DNA for the CDR3 is TGCGCCAGCAGCCAAGATTTATTGCTAGGCTATGGCTACACCTTC.

This chain joins TRBV23-1 and TRBJ1-3; 8 bases map to TRBD1. TRBV23-1 belongs to the ORF category, with a function that is uncertain. The CDR3 contains 17 residues. V dropped 4 bases and J dropped 4; count of bases not matched to a gene: 12. For the CDR3, the DNA is TGCGCCAGCAGTCCCCAGGGGGCTCCCTCGCTAGGAAACACCATATATTTT. It translates to CASSPQGAPSLGNTIYF.

The chain is built from TRBV7-9 and TRBJ2-7, with D perhaps matching TRBD1 (5 bases). Germline V CDR1 and CDR2: SEHNR, FQNEAQ (reference sequence). The CDR3 is made up of 13 amino acids. Trimming removed 2 bases at V and 5 bases at J, with 10 bases between. The CDR3 nucleotides read TGTGCCAGCAGCTTATCAGGGTTTCACGAGCAGTACTTC. It yields the protein CASSLSGFHEQYF.

The V call is TRBV7-3, the J call TRBJ1-1; the D gene is possibly TRBD1 (6 bases). This CDR3 is 13 amino acids long. CDR1 and CDR2 from the germline V gene are SGHTA and FQGTGA. Trimming stripped 6 bases from V and 11 bases from J, with 19 bases between. The CDR3 nucleotides are TGTGCCAGCAGACTGGACGCCCCAGGGGTGGCTTTCTTT. Residues: CASRLDAPGVAFF.